This entry describes one T cell receptor (beta chain). The sample originates from a study of T cell responses to AZD1222 COVID-19 vaccine. The data were produced by immunoSEQ multiplex PCR, yet TCRdb's version contains in-frame clones alone and is incomplete. The repertoire holds over 130,000 clones, with almost 90% as singletons. The CDR3 totals 14 residues. V lost 0 bases to trimming and J lost 6 bases, with 15 bases between them. Germline assignment: CDR1 GTSNPN and CDR2 SVGIG (reference sequence). V and J are TRBV30 and TRBJ2-7; D is unresolved. This material consisted of peripheral blood, taken on day 0 of AZD1222 vaccination. The clonotype originates from an adult in good health. CDR3 DNA: TGTGCCTGGAGTGTACCTTTGAGGCAGCCCGAGCAGTACTTC. Translation gives CAWSVPLRQPEQYF.